Each of the 31 T cell receptor beta chains below was sequenced from the same sample in a study of blood T cell repertoires in COVID-19. Repertoires were generated with immunoSEQ multiplex PCR, while TCRdb's copy carries only in-frame clones and drops some. Of about 220,000 clones in the sample, 90% were seen once. Sequencing was carried out using PBMCs or T cells enriched from blood (not recorded which). The source of these receptors is a man younger than 40 who had been exposed to COVID-19.

The CDR3: CSARTARGYTF. The CDR3 DNA follows: TGCAGTGCTAGGACCGCTAGGGGCTACACCTTC. The V call is TRBV20-1, the J call TRBJ1-2; no definite D call. The germline CDR1 and CDR2 sequences are DFQATT and SNEGSKA (reference sequence). V was trimmed by 3 bases and J by 8 bases, leaving 10 bases between them. The CDR3 length is 11 residues.

CDR3 DNA sequence: TGTGCCAGCAGCTCTACAGGGCTAGCTAACTATGGCTACACCTTC. Translating gives CASSSTGLANYGYTF. The genes are TRBV5-6 and TRBJ1-2, with D tentatively TRBD1 (6 bases). Trimming took 3 bases from V and 0 from J, leaving 12 bases between them. Germline V gene data show CDR1 as SGHDT and CDR2 as YYEEEE. CDR3 length equals 15 residues.

This clone was counted a few times. V usage is TRBV27 and J usage is TRBJ2-6, with 8 bases fitting TRBD1. CDR3 length equals 17 residues. Germline CDR1 MNHEY, CDR2 SMNVEV (reference sequence). Trimming cost V 5 bases and J 5 bases; bases outside gene matches: 11. The CDR3 DNA reads as TGTGCCAGCAGTCCCACTACCTCAGGGGGCTGGGCCAACGTCCTGACTTTC. Translated: CASSPTTSGGWANVLTF.

The chain joins TRBV7-9 to TRBJ2-7, with TRBD1 matching 10 bases. Germline V gives CDR1 SEHNR, CDR2 FQNEAQ (reference sequence). With 3 bases clipped from V and 3 bases from J, the junction kept 5 bases outside the gene matches. The CDR3 sequence is 15 residues long. Here the CDR3 reads CASSFDGTGVYEQYF. CDR3 in DNA: TGTGCCAGCAGCTTCGACGGGACAGGGGTCTACGAGCAGTACTTC.

The CDR3 region has the DNA TGTGCCAGCAGCTTAGGAAGTGGAGGGACCCGATTTTCCTACGAGCAGTACTTC. Translated: CASSLGSGGTRFSYEQYF. The V call is TRBV7-2, the J call TRBJ2-7, with a tentative D call TRBD2 (6 bases). The CDR3 is 18 amino acids. CDR1 SGHTA and CDR2 FQGNSA come from the germline V gene. V was pared by 1 base and J by 1 base, with 20 bases between.

This chain links TRBV9 with TRBJ1-3; TRBD1 is a possible D gene (6 bases). V was shortened by 4 bases and J by 0 bases, with 11 bases between the two germline ends. CDR1 and CDR2 (germline): SGDLS, YYNGEE. The CDR3 consists of 15 residues. The CDR3 DNA follows: TGTGCCAGCAGCATCCGGGACACCTCTGGAAACACCATATATTTT. This sequence encodes CASSIRDTSGNTIYF.

The chain combines TRBV2 with TRBJ2-7; possible D gene TRBD2, 5 bases. Germline V gives CDR1 SNHLY, CDR2 FYNNEI. The CDR3 totals 12 residues. V lost 7 bases to trimming and J lost 4 bases, with 11 bases between them. For the CDR3, the DNA is TGTGCCAGCACGGGGATCCTGTACGAGCAGTACTTC. Translation gives CASTGILYEQYF. The whole variable domain, remainder taken from reference TRBV2 and TRBJ2-7, is EPEVTQTPSHQVTQMGQEVILRCVPISNHLYFYWYRQILGQKVEFLVSFYNNEISEKSEIFDDQFSVERPDGSNFTLKIRSTKLEDSAMYFCASTGILYEQYFGPGTRLTVT.

The V call is TRBV6-1, the J call TRBJ1-1, with a weak D call TRBD1 (5 bases). The V gene lost 3 bases and the J gene lost 4 bases, with 12 bases spanning the gap. Per germline, CDR1 MNHNS and CDR2 SASEGT. The CDR3 runs 14 residues. CDR3 nucleotides: TGTGCCAGCAGTGAGGGGGGGGGTTTCACTGAAGCTTTCTTT. Its protein product is CASSEGGGFTEAFF.

This chain uses TRBV13 with TRBJ2-3; 14 bases match TRBD2. The V gene end was trimmed by 3 bases and the J gene end by 4 bases; junction bases not matched to a gene: 6. This CDR3 comprises 17 residues. CDR1 and CDR2 from the germline V gene are PRHDT and FYEKMQ (reference sequence). The DNA for the CDR3 is TGTGCCAGCAGCTTGACTAGCGGGGGGGCGAAGGCAGATACGCAGTATTTT. This sequence encodes CASSLTSGGAKADTQYF.

The chain is built from TRBV7-9 and TRBJ2-7; D remains unclear. The CDR3 extends over 11 amino acids. V lost 5 bases and J 6 bases, leaving 8 bases between the germline ends. Looked up from germline, CDR1 is SEHNR and CDR2 is FQNEAQ (reference sequence). The CDR3 is CASSQMAEQYF. DNA of the CDR3: TGTGCCAGCAGCCAAATGGCCGAGCAGTACTTC.

The chain carries TRBV7-6 and TRBJ2-3; 7 bases line up with TRBD1. From germline, CDR1 is SGHVS and CDR2 FNYEAQ. Trimming removed 3 bases from V and 1 base from J; junction bases left unmatched: 4. The CDR3 runs 15 residues. CDR3 amino acids: CASSLFGTGTDTQYF. The DNA for the CDR3 is TGTGCCAGCAGCTTGTTCGGGACAGGCACAGATACGCAGTATTTT.

The V and J genes are TRBV1 and TRBJ1-5. TRBV1 is a pseudogene segment. The CDR3 length is 15 residues. The CDR3 DNA reads TGCACCAGCAGCCAACGCGAATTGGGCAATCAGCCCCAGCATTTT. Translating it yields CTSSQRELGNQPQHF.

The gene calls are TRBV10-3 and TRBJ2-3; 10 nucleotides match TRBD2. V was pared by 8 bases and J by 1 base, with 6 bases of the junction left unmatched. This CDR3 has 15 amino acids. Germline CDR1 and CDR2: ENHRY and SYGVKD. Written as DNA, the CDR3 is TGTGCCATCGGACCCGGGACTAGCGGCACAGATACGCAGTATTTT. Residues: CAIGPGTSGTDTQYF.

This chain links TRBV27 with TRBJ1-4, with 9 positions matching TRBD1. The V gene's germline CDR1 is MNHEY and CDR2 SMNVEV (reference sequence). CDR3 length: 16 amino acids. V shed 0 bases and J 8 bases; nucleotides not matched to a gene: 7. The DNA for the CDR3 is TGTGCCAGCAGTTTATCCGGGACAGGGCTTAGAGAAAAACTGTTTTTT. It encodes CASSLSGTGLREKLFF.

This chain uses TRBV19 with TRBJ2-7; TRBD1 aligns across 8 bases. This CDR3 has 13 residues. CDR1 and CDR2 from the germline V gene are LNHDA and SQIVND (reference sequence). J was trimmed by 5 bases and V by 3 bases; bases with no gene match: 3. As DNA, the CDR3 is TGTGCCAGTAGTATTACAGGGGGTGACGAGCAGTACTTC. Its protein is CASSITGGDEQYF.

The rearrangement joins TRBV11-3 to TRBJ2-1, with TRBD1 matching 11 bases. The V segment lost 1 base and the J segment 8 bases; nucleotides outside the gene matches: 7. This CDR3 contains 16 residues. The germline gives CDR1 SGHNT, CDR2 YENEEA. The CDR3 nucleotides are TGTGCCAGCAGCTTAGCCGGACAGGGGGCACGGGATGAGCAGTTCTTC. Amino acid sequence: CASSLAGQGARDEQFF.

The V gene is TRBV30, the J gene TRBJ2-1, with TRBD2 matching over 13 bases. CDR3 length equals 14 residues. Germline values: CDR1 GTSNPN, CDR2 SVGIG (reference sequence). The J segment lost 8 bases and the V segment lost 2 bases, leaving 3 bases of the junction unmatched. The CDR3 region has the DNA TGTGCCTGGAGTACTGGACTAGCGGGGGATGAGCAGTTCTTC. This sequence encodes CAWSTGLAGDEQFF.

The chain has TRBV6-5 and TRBJ2-1; D unclear. V was clipped by 6 bases and J by 3 bases, with 6 bases between them. The CDR3 sequence is 12 residues long. Germline V gives CDR1 MNHEY, CDR2 SVGAGI. The CDR3 is CASSRSYNEQFF. Written as DNA, the CDR3 is TGTGCCAGCAGCAGAAGCTACAATGAGCAGTTCTTC.

This clone was counted a single time. The chain carries TRBV4-1 and TRBJ1-1, with a possible D match to TRBD1 (5 bases). V dropped 3 bases and J dropped 1 base, with 12 bases sitting between them. Germline V gene data show CDR1 as MGHRA and CDR2 as YSYEKL. The CDR3 is made up of 15 amino acids. CDR3 region: CASSHQSGANTEAFF. CDR3 DNA sequence: TGCGCCAGCAGCCACCAAAGTGGGGCGAACACTGAAGCTTTCTTT.

The rearrangement uses TRBV2 and TRBJ2-5; D unresolved. The CDR3 contains 17 residues. The germline V gene encodes CDR1 SNHLY and CDR2 FYNNEI. With 4 bases removed from V and 1 base from J, the gap between germline ends came to 19 bases. CDR3 sequence (DNA): TGTGCCAGCAGTGTGGCTCGCGGCCTAGTGGGCCAAGAGACCCAGTACTTC. Residues: CASSVARGLVGQETQYF.

The chain uses TRBV7-6 and TRBJ1-4; D is ambiguous. The germline CDR1 and CDR2 sequences are SGHVS and FNYEAQ. V lost 3 bases, J lost 10 bases, and 9 bases lay in between. The CDR3 is made up of 12 amino acids. The CDR3 DNA is TGTGCCAGCAGCTTCATGCGTGGAAAACTGTTTTTT. Protein sequence: CASSFMRGKLFF.

As to this clone: The sample carries other DNA sequences with the same CDR3. The chain carries TRBV4-2 and TRBJ2-5, with 10 bases matching TRBD1. The germline V gene encodes CDR1 LGHNA and CDR2 YNFKEQ. CDR3 length: 15 amino acids. V was clipped by 3 bases and J by 2 bases; unmatched bases: 3. The CDR3: CASSQDRGGQETQYF. CDR3 nucleotide sequence: TGTGCCAGCAGCCAGGACAGGGGGGGGCAAGAGACCCAGTACTTC.

The rearrangement uses TRBV25-1 and TRBJ2-1; 10 bases are shared with TRBD2. The germline CDR1 and CDR2 sequences are MGHDK and SYGVNS. The J segment lost 9 bases and the V segment lost 5 bases, leaving 10 bases of the junction unmatched. This CDR3 contains 15 residues. The CDR3 protein is CASSPLSGGKSEQFF. The CDR3 coding sequence is TGTGCCAGCAGTCCGCTTAGCGGGGGGAAAAGTGAGCAGTTCTTC. The whole variable domain, filled in from reference TRBV25-1 and TRBJ2-1, reads EADIYQTPRYLVIGTGKKITLECSQTMGHDKMYWYQQDPGMELHLIHYSYGVNSTEKGDLSSESTVSRIRTEHFPLTLESARPSHTSQYLCASSPLSGGKSEQFFGPGTRLTVL.

The chain carries TRBV7-2 and TRBJ1-1, with 9 positions matching TRBD1. With V trimmed by 0 bases and J by 9 bases, 8 bases remained unmatched. The CDR3 runs 15 residues. Germline-derived CDR1 and CDR2 are SGHTA and FQGNSA. The CDR3 spells CASSLATGGLVKAFF. The CDR3, as DNA: TGTGCCAGCAGCTTAGCGACAGGGGGTTTGGTCAAAGCTTTCTTT.

This clone was detected once. As DNA, the CDR3 is TGTGCCAGCAGCCATATCCCCCTAGCGGGTACCTACAATGAGCAGTTCTTC. It encodes CASSHIPLAGTYNEQFF. The V call is TRBV3-1 (or the pseudogene TRBV3-2), the J call TRBJ2-1, with 8 nucleotides matching TRBD2. V gave up 3 bases and J gave up 2 bases; unmatched junction bases: 9. This CDR3 has 17 amino acids. Germline V gene sequence: CDR1 LGHDT, CDR2 YNNKEL (reference sequence).

The chain recombines TRBV6-5 with TRBJ1-1; TRBD1 agrees at 10 bases. V shed 2 bases, J shed 1 base, and the junction held 4 bases outside the gene matches. The germline gives CDR1 MNHEY, CDR2 SVGAGI. The CDR3 spans 16 residues. Here the CDR3 DNA reads TGTGCCAGCAGTTACGGGACAGGGGTCCCGAACACTGAAGCTTTCTTT. It is translated as CASSYGTGVPNTEAFF.

This clone was observed a handful of times. The rearrangement joins TRBV4-2 to TRBJ2-5; 7 bases are shared with TRBD2. This CDR3 is 15 amino acids long. The J segment lost 3 bases and the V segment lost 5 bases, leaving 9 bases of the junction unmatched. CDR1 and CDR2 (germline): LGHNA, YNFKEQ. The CDR3 DNA reads TGTGCCAGCAGCACGCGCATGAGCGGGGAAGAGACCCAGTACTTC. Translated, it gives CASSTRMSGEETQYF.

The chain recombines TRBV21-1 with TRBJ1-2; whether TRBD1, the table's D call, matches the DNA was not checked. TRBV21-1 counts as a pseudogene. This CDR3 region has 16 residues. The DNA of the CDR3 is TGTGCCAGCACATTCACAGGGGGCTGTAAAAACTATGGCTACACCTTC. Translation gives CASTFTGGCKNYGYTF.

The chain couples TRBV11-2 to TRBJ2-7, with TRBD1 as a possible D gene (6 bases). The CDR3 is 18 amino acids. Trimming took 6 bases from V and 3 from J, leaving 27 bases between them. CDR1 is SGHAT and CDR2 is FQNNGV in the germline V gene. The CDR3 region has the DNA TGTGCCAGCAGAGCCCCGGGCCCCGGGACAATTAAGGGCTACGAGCAGTACTTC. Translation gives CASRAPGPGTIKGYEQYF.

The chain recombines TRBV30 with TRBJ2-3, with 7 positions matching TRBD2. Unmatched junction bases numbered 6, after V lost 2 bases and J lost 4 bases. CDR3 size: 14 residues. Per the germline V gene, CDR1 is GTSNPN and CDR2 is SVGIG (reference sequence). For the CDR3, the DNA is TGTGCCTGGAGTCTAGGGGCGGGGGCAGATACGCAGTATTTT. Amino acid sequence: CAWSLGAGADTQYF.

The rearrangement uses TRBV19 and TRBJ1-4; 7 bases match TRBD1. Germline values: CDR1 LNHDA, CDR2 SQIVND (reference sequence). J was trimmed by 0 bases and V by 8 bases; bases with no gene match: 6. This CDR3 spans 15 amino acids. DNA of the CDR3: TGTGCCAGTCGAGGGACAGTCCCAACTAATGAAAAACTGTTTTTT. Translating it yields CASRGTVPTNEKLFF.